A single T cell receptor (beta chain) is shown here with its context. This CDR3 is 16 amino acids long. CDR1 and CDR2 (germline): MGHRA, YSYEKL. V dropped 0 bases and J dropped 4; count of bases not matched to a gene: 1. This entry belongs to a study of T cell changes during pregnancy in multiple sclerosis. This table comes from immunoSEQ multiplex PCR, and its TCRdb copy is limited to in-frame clones, with some not included. The table has roughly 93,000 clones, 92% seen once. Specimen: peripheral blood, collected after pregnancy. This clonotype was sampled from a female donor with multiple sclerosis, enrolled in a pregnancy study. This chain links TRBV4-1 with TRBJ2-1; 12 bases match TRBD2. The CDR3 nucleotides are TGCGCCAGCAGCCAAGATGGGACTAGCGGGTACAATGAGCAGTTCTTC. This encodes CASSQDGTSGYNEQFF.